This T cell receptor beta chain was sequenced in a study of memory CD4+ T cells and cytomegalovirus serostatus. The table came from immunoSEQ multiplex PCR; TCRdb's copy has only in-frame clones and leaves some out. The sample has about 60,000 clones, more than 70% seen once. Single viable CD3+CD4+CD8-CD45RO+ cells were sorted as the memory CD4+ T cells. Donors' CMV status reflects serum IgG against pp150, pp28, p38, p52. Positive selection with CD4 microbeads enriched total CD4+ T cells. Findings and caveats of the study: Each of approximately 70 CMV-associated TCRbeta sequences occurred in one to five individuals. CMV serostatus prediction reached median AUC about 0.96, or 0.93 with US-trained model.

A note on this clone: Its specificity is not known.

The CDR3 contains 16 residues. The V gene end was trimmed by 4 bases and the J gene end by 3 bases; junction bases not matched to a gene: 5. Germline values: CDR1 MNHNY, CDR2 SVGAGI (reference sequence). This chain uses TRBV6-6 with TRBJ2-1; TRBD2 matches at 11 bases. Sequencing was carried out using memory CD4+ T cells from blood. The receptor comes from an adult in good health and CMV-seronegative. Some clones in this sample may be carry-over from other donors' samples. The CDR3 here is CASSLTGTSGYNEQFF. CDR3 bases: TGTGCCAGCAGTTTGACCGGGACTAGCGGCTACAATGAGCAGTTCTTC.